Presented here are 16 T cell receptor beta chains from one specimen sequenced in a study of shared clonotypes between healthy human individuals. Libraries were prepared by immunoSEQ multiplex PCR; TCRdb keeps only in-frame clonotypes and omits some of them. This sample has a few million clones; approximately 96% occur once, and the top ten carry roughly 0.13%. Sequenced: naive CD4+ T cells sorted from blood. Indicated subset: CD45RA+ positively selected. All receptors derive from a man aged 18-30 years in good health.

The rearrangement links TRBV25-1 to TRBJ1-5, with TRBD1 identical over 12 bases. The germline gives CDR1 MGHDK, CDR2 SYGVNS. The CDR3 length is 18 residues. V trimming: 1 base; J trimming: 7 bases; junction bases outside the gene matches: 11. The CDR3 DNA sequence: TGTGCCAGCAGTGAATCAGGCCTGGGACAGGGGGCAGACCAGCCCCAGCATTTT. It encodes CASSESGLGQGADQPQHF.

This rearrangement joins TRBV5-1 to TRBJ2-3; D possibly corresponds to TRBD1 (6 bases). Trimming pared 4 bases from V and 2 bases from J, leaving 17 bases between. The germline CDR1 and CDR2 sequences are SGHRS and YFSETQ. The CDR3 spans 16 residues. The CDR3 DNA follows: TGCGCCAGCAGCATCAGGGGCCCAACCGACACAGATACGCAGTATTTT. It specifies CASSIRGPTDTDTQYF.

The gene calls are TRBV7-8 and TRBJ2-4; 14 bases match TRBD2. The germline gives CDR1 SGHVS, CDR2 FQNEAQ. The junction had 1 base not matched to a gene; V was cut back by 5 bases and J by 4 bases. The CDR3 runs to 15 residues. In DNA form, the CDR3 reads TGTGCCAGCAGCCGGACTAGCGGGGGGAAAAACATTCAGTACTTC. It codes for CASSRTSGGKNIQYF. The complete variable domain, with remaining parts taken from reference TRBV7-8 and TRBJ2-4, reads GAGVSQSPRYKVAKRGQDVALRCDPISGHVSLFWYQQALGQGPEFLTYFQNEAQLDKSGLPSDRFFAERPEGSVSTLKIQRTQQEDSAVYLCASSRTSGGKNIQYFGAGTRLSVL.

V usage is TRBV13 and J usage is TRBJ1-1; D perhaps matches TRBD1 (6 bases). With 5 bases removed from V and 4 bases from J, the gap between germline ends came to 20 bases. CDR1 and CDR2 (germline): PRHDT, FYEKMQ (reference sequence). CDR3 size: 16 residues. This chain's CDR3 is CASSRWVGGRGTEAFF. CDR3 bases: TGTGCCAGCAGCCGTTGGGTCGGGGGGCGCGGCACTGAAGCTTTCTTT.

The chain joins TRBV18 to TRBJ1-5, with no clear D. CDR1 and CDR2 (germline): KGHSH, LQKENI. V lost 2 bases to trimming and J lost 0 bases, with 20 bases between them. The CDR3 is 19 amino acids. DNA for the CDR3: TGTGCCAGCTCACCAGGTTTAGAGGACGGAAGTTATAGCAATCAGCCCCAGCATTTT. This translates into CASSPGLEDGSYSNQPQHF.

The rearrangement joins TRBV7-2 to TRBJ2-1, with a possible D match to TRBD2 (5 bases). The V and J ends lost 5 bases and 7 bases respectively, with 18 bases between them. This CDR3 contains 15 residues. Per the germline V gene, CDR1 is SGHTA and CDR2 is FQGNSA. This chain's CDR3 is CASSPTLGRRNEQFF. CDR3 nucleotide sequence: TGTGCCAGCAGCCCCACACTAGGGCGGCGTAATGAGCAGTTCTTC.

As DNA, the CDR3 is TGTGCCAGCAGCTTGGGTGGGAAGGGTCCAATACGCGGCTACACCTTC. This sequence encodes CASSLGGKGPIRGYTF. This rearrangement joins TRBV7-8 to TRBJ1-2; D remains ambiguous. The V end lost 3 bases, the J end lost 8 bases, and 22 bases lay between the germline ends. CDR1 and CDR2 from the germline V gene are SGHVS and FQNEAQ. The CDR3 is made up of 16 amino acids. The full variable domain, completed using reference TRBV7-8 and TRBJ1-2, is GAGVSQSPRYKVAKRGQDVALRCDPISGHVSLFWYQQALGQGPEFLTYFQNEAQLDKSGLPSDRFFAERPEGSVSTLKIQRTQQEDSAVYLCASSLGGKGPIRGYTFGSGTRLTVV.

About this clone: The DNA is omitted, as the CDR3 cannot be located on it reliably, and the CDR3 follows TCRdb's listing. V gene TRBV11-2 combines with J gene TRBJ2-5. Germline values: CDR1 SGHAT, CDR2 FQNNGV. The CDR3 comprises 14 residues, both ends counted. The CDR3: CASSSSGPRETQYF.

This rearrangement joins TRBV6-6 to TRBJ2-2, with TRBD2 matching over 7 bases. Germline-derived CDR1 and CDR2 are MNHNY and SVGAGI (reference sequence). The length of the CDR3 is 13 residues. J gave up 6 bases and V 7 bases, and 5 bases lay outside the gene matches. CDR3 loop: CASKIAGAGELFF. CDR3 nucleotide sequence: TGTGCCAGCAAGATTGCGGGAGCCGGGGAGCTGTTTTTT.

V usage is TRBV7-6 and J usage is TRBJ2-7, with D possibly TRBD2 on 5 matching bases. Trimming removed 2 bases at V and 4 bases at J, with 12 bases between. This CDR3 is built from 14 residues. CDR1 and CDR2 from the germline V gene are SGHVS and FNYEAQ. The CDR3 region has the DNA TGTGCCAGCAGCTTATCGGGAACTGGGTACGAGCAGTACTTC. It is translated as CASSLSGTGYEQYF.

The chain has TRBV30 and TRBJ1-2; D may be TRBD1 (6 bases). V was trimmed by 0 bases and J by 6 bases, leaving 14 bases between them. Germline CDR1 and CDR2: GTSNPN and SVGIG (reference sequence). This CDR3 has 14 amino acids. In nucleotides, the CDR3 is TGTGCCTGGAGTGTAGGAACAGGGAGGCATGGCTACACCTTC. Translation: CAWSVGTGRHGYTF.

The chain employs TRBV5-1 and TRBJ1-2, with 7 bases lining up with TRBD1. Trimming at V came to 4 bases and at J to 2 bases, leaving 11 bases not matched to a gene. CDR3 length: 16 residues. Germline assignment: CDR1 SGHRS and CDR2 YFSETQ. In DNA form, the CDR3 reads TGCGCCAGCAGCCAATCCTCGGGACAGCCAAACTATGGCTACACCTTC. Protein product: CASSQSSGQPNYGYTF.

Written as DNA, the CDR3 is TGTGCCAGCAGCGCCCGACAACCCTCTGGGGCCAACGTCCTGACTTTC. It yields the protein CASSARQPSGANVLTF. The chain joins TRBV9 to TRBJ2-6; D ambiguous. Germline CDR1 reads SGDLS; CDR2 reads YYNGEE. The CDR3 runs 16 residues. V shed 3 bases and J shed 0 bases, with 10 bases lying between them.

The chain recombines TRBV11-2 with TRBJ2-2; TRBD1 might be the D (7 bases). CDR1 and CDR2 from the germline V gene are SGHAT and FQNNGV. The ends were cut back, 0 bases at V and 7 bases at J, with 12 bases in the middle. The CDR3 runs to 15 residues. The CDR3 DNA sequence: TGTGCCAGCAGCTTAGATGGAGGGGGCGGCGGGGAGCTGTTTTTT. Protein product: CASSLDGGGGGELFF.

This chain links TRBV5-4 with TRBJ1-2; 7 nucleotides agree with TRBD1. The germline V gene has CDR1 SGHNT and CDR2 YYREEE (reference sequence). The length of the CDR3 is 11 residues. J lost 8 bases, V lost 4 bases, and 2 bases had no gene match. The CDR3 loop reads CASSPGQGYTF. For the CDR3, the DNA is TGTGCCAGCAGCCCGGGACAGGGCTACACCTTC.

The chain uses TRBV6-5 and TRBJ2-7; TRBD2 matches at 13 bases. This CDR3 contains 14 residues. The V segment lost 6 bases and the J segment 3 bases; nucleotides outside the gene matches: 2. Germline CDR1 and CDR2: MNHEY and SVGAGI. Here the CDR3 DNA reads TGTGCCAGCAGAGGACTAGCGGGGGACTACGAGCAGTACTTC. Translation gives CASRGLAGDYEQYF.